The clone carrying this TCR beta chain occurred many times. The data stem from a study of regulatory T cells in long-lasting Graves disease. Study-wide background: Recently diagnosed Graves' patients had received antithyroid drugs for under 3 months.

As for time point: newly diagnosed GD, antithyroid drugs for less than 3 months. Extracted RNA from PBMCs served as the source of the TCR library. A volume of 7 to 9 milliliters of peripheral blood was collected in EDTA tubes. Construction of the TCR beta libraries employed iRepertoire HTBI primers in conjunction with Arm-PCR of CDR3 regions. TCRdb re-analysed the multiplex PCR reads in MiXCR, keeping a single row per CDR3 protein. The sample contains roughly 410,000 distinct CDR3 sequences, over 12% of which appear only once. The CDR3 runs to 15 residues. Germline CDR1 SGHAT, CDR2 FQNNGV. The germline V and J ends were trimmed by 0 bases and 2 bases, with 9 bases remaining between them. These same data were also listed under a study on T cells in Graves' hyperthyroidism and ophthalmopathy.

The receptor was derived from a woman between 40 and 50 years old with Graves disease. The chain couples TRBV11-2 to TRBJ2-3; D is undetermined. The sample in question was peripheral blood mononuclear cells (PBMCs), obtained at new diagnosis, from a patient treated with antithyroid drugs. The CDR3 DNA reads TGTGCCAGCAGCTTAGATGTCCTCCACACAGATACGCAGTATTTT. Encoded protein: CASSLDVLHTDTQYF.